This paragraph covers one T cell receptor (beta chain) sequence. This entry comes from a study of blood T cell repertoires in COVID-19. Study as a whole: The analysed material was cDNA or gDNA that came from T cells, B-cell-depleted T cells, or PBMCs.

Per germline, CDR1 SGDLS and CDR2 YYNGEE. There are 17 residues in the CDR3. With V trimmed by 0 bases and J by 4 bases, 9 bases remained unmatched. The Seattle site enrolled patients during active infection and followed them longitudinally. Assay used: immunoSEQ multiplex PCR; TCRdb lists only in-frame clones, some missing. The sample carries around 400,000 clones, around 87% recorded once. Specimen: peripheral blood. This receptor was identified in an older woman with COVID-19, enrolled during active disease. The V call is TRBV9, the J call TRBJ2-2; TRBD1 aligns across 7 bases. The CDR3 DNA reads TGTGCCAGCAGCGTAGGAGTGAGGGGGACAGTCACCGGGGAGCTGTTTTTT. It yields the protein CASSVGVRGTVTGELFF. The full variable domain, completed using reference TRBV9 and TRBJ2-2, is DSGVTQTPKHLITATGQRVTLRCSPRSGDLSVYWYQQSLDQGLQFLIQYYNGEERAKGNILERFSAQQFPDLHSELNLSSLELGDSALYFCASSVGVRGTVTGELFFGEGSRLTVL.